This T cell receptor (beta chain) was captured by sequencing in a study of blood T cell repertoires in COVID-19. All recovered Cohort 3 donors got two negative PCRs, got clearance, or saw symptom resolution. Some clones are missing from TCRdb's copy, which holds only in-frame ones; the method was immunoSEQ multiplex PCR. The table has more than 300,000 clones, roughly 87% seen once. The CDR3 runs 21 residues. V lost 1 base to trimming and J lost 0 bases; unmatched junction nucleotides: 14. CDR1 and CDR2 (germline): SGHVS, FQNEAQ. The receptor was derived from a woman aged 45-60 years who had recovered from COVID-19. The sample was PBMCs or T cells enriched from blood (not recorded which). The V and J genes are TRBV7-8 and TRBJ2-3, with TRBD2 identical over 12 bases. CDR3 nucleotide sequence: TGTGCCAGCAGCTTAGGATTGGGGCTAGCGGGGGGGTCCCTTAGCACAGATACGCAGTATTTT. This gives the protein CASSLGLGLAGGSLSTDTQYF.